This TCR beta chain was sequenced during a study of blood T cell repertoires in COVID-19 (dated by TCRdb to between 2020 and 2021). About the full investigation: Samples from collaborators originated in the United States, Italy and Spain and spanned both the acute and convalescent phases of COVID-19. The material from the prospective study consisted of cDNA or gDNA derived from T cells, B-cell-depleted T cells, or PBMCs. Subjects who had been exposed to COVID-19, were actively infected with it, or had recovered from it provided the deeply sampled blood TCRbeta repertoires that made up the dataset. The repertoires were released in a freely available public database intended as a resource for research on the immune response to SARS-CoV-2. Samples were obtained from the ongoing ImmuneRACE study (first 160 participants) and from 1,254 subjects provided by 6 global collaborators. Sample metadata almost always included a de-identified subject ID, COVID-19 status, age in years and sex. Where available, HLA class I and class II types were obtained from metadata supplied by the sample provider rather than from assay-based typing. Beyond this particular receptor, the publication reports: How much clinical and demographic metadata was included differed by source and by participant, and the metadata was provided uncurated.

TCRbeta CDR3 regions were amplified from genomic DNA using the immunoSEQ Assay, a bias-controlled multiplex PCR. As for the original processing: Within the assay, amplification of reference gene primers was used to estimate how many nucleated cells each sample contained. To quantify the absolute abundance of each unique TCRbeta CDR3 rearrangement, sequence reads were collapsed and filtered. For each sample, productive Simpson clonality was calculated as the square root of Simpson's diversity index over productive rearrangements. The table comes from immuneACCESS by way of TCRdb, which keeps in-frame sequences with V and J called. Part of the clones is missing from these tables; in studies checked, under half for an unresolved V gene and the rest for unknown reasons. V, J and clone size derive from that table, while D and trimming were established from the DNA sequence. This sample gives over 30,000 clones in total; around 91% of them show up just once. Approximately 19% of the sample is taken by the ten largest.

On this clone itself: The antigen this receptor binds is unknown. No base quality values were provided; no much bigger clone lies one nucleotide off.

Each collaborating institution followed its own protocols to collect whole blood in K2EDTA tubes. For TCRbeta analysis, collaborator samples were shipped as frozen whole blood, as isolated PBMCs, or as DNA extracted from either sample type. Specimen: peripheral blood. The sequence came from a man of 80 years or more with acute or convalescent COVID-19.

CDR3 sequence: CASSVGRINEKLFF. The DNA reads as follows: TGTGCCAGCAGCGTAGGGAGGATTAATGAAAAACTGTTTTTT. This chain is built from TRBV9 and TRBJ1-4; no D segment can be confidently identified. The V end loses 0 bases and the J end loses 4 bases, and a stretch of 7 bases separates them. The CDR3 holds 14 amino acids from the cysteine to the phenylalanine. The read is trimmed to its CDR3 DNA, 42 bases read in frame from base 1. In the germline V gene, CDR1 corresponds to SGDLS and CDR2 to YYNGEE.